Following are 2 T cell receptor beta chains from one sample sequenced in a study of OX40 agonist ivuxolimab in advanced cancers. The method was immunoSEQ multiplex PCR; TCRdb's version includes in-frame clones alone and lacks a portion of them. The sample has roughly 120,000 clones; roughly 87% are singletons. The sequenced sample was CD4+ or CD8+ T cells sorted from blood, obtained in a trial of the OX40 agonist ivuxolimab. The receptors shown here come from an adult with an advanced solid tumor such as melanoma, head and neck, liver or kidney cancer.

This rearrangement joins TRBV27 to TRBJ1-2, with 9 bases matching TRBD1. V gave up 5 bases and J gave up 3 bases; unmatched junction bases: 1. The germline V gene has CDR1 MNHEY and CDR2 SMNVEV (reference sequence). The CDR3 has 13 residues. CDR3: CASSRTGDYGYTF. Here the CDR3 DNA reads TGTGCCAGCAGTCGGACAGGGGACTATGGCTACACCTTC.

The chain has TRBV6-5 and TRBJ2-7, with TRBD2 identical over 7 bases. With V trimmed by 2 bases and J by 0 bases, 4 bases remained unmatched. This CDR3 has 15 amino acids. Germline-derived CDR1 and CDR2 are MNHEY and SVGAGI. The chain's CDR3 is CASSYGEGFSYEQYF. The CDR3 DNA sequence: TGTGCCAGCAGTTACGGGGAGGGGTTCTCCTACGAGCAGTACTTC.